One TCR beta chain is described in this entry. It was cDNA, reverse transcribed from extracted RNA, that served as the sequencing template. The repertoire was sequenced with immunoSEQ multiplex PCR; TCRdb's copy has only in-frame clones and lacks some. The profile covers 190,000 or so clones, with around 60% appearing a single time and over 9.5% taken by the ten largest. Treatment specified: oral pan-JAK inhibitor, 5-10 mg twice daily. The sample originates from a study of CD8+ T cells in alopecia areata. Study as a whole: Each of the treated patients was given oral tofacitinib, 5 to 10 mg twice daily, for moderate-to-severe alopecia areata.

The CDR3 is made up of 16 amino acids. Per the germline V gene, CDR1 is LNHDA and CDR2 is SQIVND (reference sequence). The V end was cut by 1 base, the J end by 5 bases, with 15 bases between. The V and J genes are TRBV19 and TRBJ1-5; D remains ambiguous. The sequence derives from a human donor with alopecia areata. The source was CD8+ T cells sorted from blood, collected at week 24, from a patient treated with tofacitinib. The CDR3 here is CASSIVRLTPYQPQHF. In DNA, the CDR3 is TGTGCCAGTAGTATAGTAAGGCTTACCCCATATCAGCCCCAGCATTTT.